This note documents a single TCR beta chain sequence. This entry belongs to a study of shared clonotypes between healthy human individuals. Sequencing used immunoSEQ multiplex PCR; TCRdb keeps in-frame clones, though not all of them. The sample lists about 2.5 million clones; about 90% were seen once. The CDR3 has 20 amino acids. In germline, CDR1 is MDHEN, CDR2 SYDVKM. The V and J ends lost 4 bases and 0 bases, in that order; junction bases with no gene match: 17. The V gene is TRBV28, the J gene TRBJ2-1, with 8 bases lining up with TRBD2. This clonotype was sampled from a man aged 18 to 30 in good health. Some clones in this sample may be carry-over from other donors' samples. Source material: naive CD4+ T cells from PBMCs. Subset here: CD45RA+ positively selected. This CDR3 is CASSYPKGAGGGSSYNEQFF. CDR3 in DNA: TGTGCCAGCAGTTATCCGAAAGGTGCGGGAGGAGGGAGCTCCTACAATGAGCAGTTCTTC.